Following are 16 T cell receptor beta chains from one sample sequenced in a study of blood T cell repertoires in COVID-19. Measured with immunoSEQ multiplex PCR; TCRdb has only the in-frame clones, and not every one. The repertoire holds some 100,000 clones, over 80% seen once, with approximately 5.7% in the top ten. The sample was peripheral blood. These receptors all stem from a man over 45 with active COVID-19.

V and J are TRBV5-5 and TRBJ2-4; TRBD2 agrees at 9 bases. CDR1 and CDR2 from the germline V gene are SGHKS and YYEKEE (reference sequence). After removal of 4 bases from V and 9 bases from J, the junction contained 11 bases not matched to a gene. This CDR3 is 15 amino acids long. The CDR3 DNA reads TGTGCCAGCAGCCGGAGGACTAGCGAGAAAGCCATTCAGTACTTC. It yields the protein CASSRRTSEKAIQYF.

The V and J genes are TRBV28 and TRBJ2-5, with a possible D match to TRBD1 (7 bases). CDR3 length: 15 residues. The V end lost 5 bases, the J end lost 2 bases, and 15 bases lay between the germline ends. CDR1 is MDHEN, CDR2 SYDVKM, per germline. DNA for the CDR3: TGTGCCAGCAGTCGCCCGACAGGGACTCAAGAGACCCAGTACTTC. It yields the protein CASSRPTGTQETQYF.

The CDR3 nucleotides read TGTGCCAGCAGTGACTCGAGAGGCACTGAAGCTTTCTTT. It codes for CASSDSRGTEAFF. This chain uses TRBV6-4 with TRBJ1-1; D not certain. The germline V and J ends were trimmed by 0 bases and 4 bases, with 6 bases remaining between them. The CDR3 runs 13 residues. Germline CDR1 reads MRHNA; CDR2 reads SNTAGT.

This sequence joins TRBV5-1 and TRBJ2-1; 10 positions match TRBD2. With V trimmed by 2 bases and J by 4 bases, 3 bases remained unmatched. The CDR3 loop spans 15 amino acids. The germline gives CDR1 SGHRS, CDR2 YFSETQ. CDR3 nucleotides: TGCGCCAGCAGCTTAGGACTAGCGGCATACAATGAGCAGTTCTTC. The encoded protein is CASSLGLAAYNEQFF.

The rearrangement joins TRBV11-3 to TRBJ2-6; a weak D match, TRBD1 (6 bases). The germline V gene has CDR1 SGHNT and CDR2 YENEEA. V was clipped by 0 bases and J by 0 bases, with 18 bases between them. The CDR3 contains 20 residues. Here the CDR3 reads CASSLESRGVQSSGANVLTF. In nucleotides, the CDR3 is TGTGCCAGCAGCTTAGAGAGCAGGGGCGTCCAATCCTCTGGGGCCAACGTCCTGACTTTC.

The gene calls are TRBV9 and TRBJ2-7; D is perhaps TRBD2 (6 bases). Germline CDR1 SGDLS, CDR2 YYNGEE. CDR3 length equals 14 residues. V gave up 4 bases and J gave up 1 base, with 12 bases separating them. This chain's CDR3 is CASSSNSGSYEQYF. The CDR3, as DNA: TGTGCCAGCAGCTCTAATAGCGGATCCTACGAGCAGTACTTC.

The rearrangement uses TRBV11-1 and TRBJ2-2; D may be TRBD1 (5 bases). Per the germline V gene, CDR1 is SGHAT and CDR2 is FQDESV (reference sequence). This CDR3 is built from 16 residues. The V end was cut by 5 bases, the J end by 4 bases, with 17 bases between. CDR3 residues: CASSRGRGSRTGELFF. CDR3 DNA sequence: TGTGCCAGCAGCCGCGGTAGGGGCTCACGCACCGGGGAGCTGTTTTTT.

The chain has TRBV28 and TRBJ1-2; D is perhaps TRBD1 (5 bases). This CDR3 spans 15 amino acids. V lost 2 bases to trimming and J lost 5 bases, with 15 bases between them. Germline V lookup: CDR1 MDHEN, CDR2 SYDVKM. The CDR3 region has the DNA TGTGCCAGCAGTTTAGATCCAGGGAACTATTATGGCTACACCTTC. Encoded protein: CASSLDPGNYYGYTF.

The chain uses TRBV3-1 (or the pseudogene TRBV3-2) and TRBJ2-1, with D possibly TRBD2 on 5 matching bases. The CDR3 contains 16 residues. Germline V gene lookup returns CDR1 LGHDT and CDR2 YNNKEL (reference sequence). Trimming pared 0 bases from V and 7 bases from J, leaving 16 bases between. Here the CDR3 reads CASSQERGRGWNEQFF. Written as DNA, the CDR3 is TGTGCCAGCAGCCAAGAGCGAGGGAGAGGATGGAATGAGCAGTTCTTC.

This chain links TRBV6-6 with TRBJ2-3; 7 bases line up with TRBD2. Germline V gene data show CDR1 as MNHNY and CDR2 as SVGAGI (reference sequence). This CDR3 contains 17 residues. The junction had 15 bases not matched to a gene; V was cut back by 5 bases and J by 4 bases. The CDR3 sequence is CASSLPTSAKRADTQYF. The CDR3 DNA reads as TGTGCCAGCAGTCTCCCTACTAGCGCAAAGCGGGCAGATACGCAGTATTTT.

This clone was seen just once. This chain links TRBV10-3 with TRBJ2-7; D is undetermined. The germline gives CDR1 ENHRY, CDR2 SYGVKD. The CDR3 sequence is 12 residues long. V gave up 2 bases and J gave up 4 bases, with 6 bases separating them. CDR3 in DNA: TGTGCCATCAGTGAGGGCTGGTACGAGCAGTACTTC. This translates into CAISEGWYEQYF.

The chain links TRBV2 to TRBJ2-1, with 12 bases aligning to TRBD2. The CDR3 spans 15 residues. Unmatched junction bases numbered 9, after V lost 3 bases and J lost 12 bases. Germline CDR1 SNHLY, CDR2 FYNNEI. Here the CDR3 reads CASSEIRTSGKAQFF. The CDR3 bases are TGTGCCAGCAGTGAGATTAGGACTAGCGGGAAGGCGCAGTTCTTC. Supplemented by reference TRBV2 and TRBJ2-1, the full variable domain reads EPEVTQTPSHQVTQMGQEVILRCVPISNHLYFYWYRQILGQKVEFLVSFYNNEISEKSEIFDDQFSVERPDGSNFTLKIRSTKLEDSAMYFCASSEIRTSGKAQFFGPGTRLTVL.

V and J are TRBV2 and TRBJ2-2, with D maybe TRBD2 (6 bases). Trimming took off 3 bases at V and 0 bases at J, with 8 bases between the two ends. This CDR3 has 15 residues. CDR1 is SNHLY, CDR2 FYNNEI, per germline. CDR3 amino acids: CASSDGRANTGELFF. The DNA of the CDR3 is TGTGCCAGCAGTGACGGGAGAGCGAACACCGGGGAGCTGTTTTTT.

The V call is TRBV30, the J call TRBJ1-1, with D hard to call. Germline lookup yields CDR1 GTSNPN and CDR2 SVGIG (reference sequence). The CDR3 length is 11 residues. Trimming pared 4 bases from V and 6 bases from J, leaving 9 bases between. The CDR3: CAWTGGPEAFF. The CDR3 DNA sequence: TGTGCCTGGACCGGAGGGCCTGAAGCTTTCTTT.

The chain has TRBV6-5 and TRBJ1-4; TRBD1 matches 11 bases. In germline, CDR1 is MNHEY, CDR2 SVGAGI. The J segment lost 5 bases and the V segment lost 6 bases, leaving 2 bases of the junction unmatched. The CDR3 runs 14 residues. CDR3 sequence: CASRGTGGNEKLFF. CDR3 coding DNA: TGTGCCAGCAGGGGGACAGGGGGAAATGAAAAACTGTTTTTT.

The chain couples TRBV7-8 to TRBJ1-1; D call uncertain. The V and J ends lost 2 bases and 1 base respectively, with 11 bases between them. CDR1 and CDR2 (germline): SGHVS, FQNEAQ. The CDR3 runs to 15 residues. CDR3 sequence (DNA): TGTGCCAGCAGCTTAAGAGCAAACCAGAACACTGAAGCTTTCTTT. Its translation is CASSLRANQNTEAFF. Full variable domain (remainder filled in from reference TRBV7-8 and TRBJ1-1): GAGVSQSPRYKVAKRGQDVALRCDPISGHVSLFWYQQALGQGPEFLTYFQNEAQLDKSGLPSDRFFAERPEGSVSTLKIQRTQQEDSAVYLCASSLRANQNTEAFFGQGTRLTVV.